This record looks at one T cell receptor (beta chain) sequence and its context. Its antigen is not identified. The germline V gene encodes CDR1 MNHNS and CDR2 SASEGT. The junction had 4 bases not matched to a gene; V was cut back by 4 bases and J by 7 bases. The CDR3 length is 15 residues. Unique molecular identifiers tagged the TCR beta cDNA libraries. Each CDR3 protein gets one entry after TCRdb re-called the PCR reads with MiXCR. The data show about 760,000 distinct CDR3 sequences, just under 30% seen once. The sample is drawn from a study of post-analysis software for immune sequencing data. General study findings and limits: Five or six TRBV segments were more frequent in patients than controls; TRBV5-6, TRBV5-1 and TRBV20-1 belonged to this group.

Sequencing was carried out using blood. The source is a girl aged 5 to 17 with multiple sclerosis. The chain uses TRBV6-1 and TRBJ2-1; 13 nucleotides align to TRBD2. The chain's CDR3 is CASSGTSGSWNEQFF. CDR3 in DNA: TGTGCCAGCAGTGGGACTAGCGGGAGTTGGAATGAGCAGTTCTTC.